A single sample is the source of the 30 T cell receptor beta chains below, sequenced in a study of tumour-infiltrating T cells in Burkitt lymphoma. The method was immunoSEQ multiplex PCR; TCRdb's version includes in-frame clones alone and lacks a portion of them. Seen here are about 520 clones, over 85% observed once, and the top ten hold more than 4.5%. Sequencing used tumor tissue. Every receptor here comes from a human donor with Burkitt lymphoma.

The chain uses TRBV7-2 and TRBJ2-1, with D tentatively TRBD1 (6 bases). This CDR3 spans 15 amino acids. V lost 2 bases, J lost 2 bases, and 10 bases lay in between. CDR1 and CDR2 (germline): SGHTA, FQGNSA. The CDR3 reads CASSLYREPYNEQFF. CDR3 coding DNA: TGTGCCAGCAGCTTATACAGGGAACCCTACAATGAGCAGTTCTTC.

The genes are TRBV5-1 and TRBJ1-4; perhaps TRBD1 as D (6 bases). Per the germline V gene, CDR1 is SGHRS and CDR2 is YFSETQ. V was cut by 4 bases and J by 8 bases, with 18 bases left in between. The CDR3 has 15 amino acids. Written as DNA, the CDR3 is TGCGCCAGCAGCCCCGGAGGGGGACGAGGAGAAAAACTGTTTTTT. As protein: CASSPGGGRGEKLFF.

This clone was seen only once. This sequence joins TRBV13 and TRBJ1-6; no clear D. This CDR3 has 15 amino acids. V gave up 7 bases and J gave up 5 bases, with 15 bases separating them. Germline-derived CDR1 and CDR2 are PRHDT and FYEKMQ (reference sequence). The CDR3 loop reads CASNQGNTDNSPLHF. In DNA, the CDR3 is TGTGCCAGCAACCAAGGGAATACAGATAATTCACCCCTCCACTTT.

The gene calls are TRBV5-6 and TRBJ2-1, with a possible D match to TRBD2 (6 bases). Trimming removed 4 bases at V and 2 bases at J, with 10 bases between. The CDR3 spans 14 residues. Germline V CDR1 and CDR2: SGHDT, YYEEEE. The DNA for the CDR3 is TGTGCCAGCAGCGGGCCGGGGGCCTACAATGAGCAGTTCTTC. Amino acid sequence: CASSGPGAYNEQFF.

The table lists this clone with a few counts. This specimen includes other DNA sequences encoding the same CDR3. This chain joins TRBV5-6 and TRBJ2-7, with D perhaps TRBD1 (6 bases). V lost 2 bases and J lost 2, with 11 bases in between. CDR1 and CDR2 from the germline V gene are SGHDT and YYEEEE. This CDR3 has 14 residues. CDR3: CASSFTTGPYEQYF. The DNA of the CDR3 is TGTGCCAGCAGCTTTACGACAGGTCCCTACGAGCAGTACTTC.

The genes are TRBV5-1 and TRBJ2-7, with a weak D call TRBD2 (5 bases). The CDR3 is made up of 13 amino acids. Per the germline V gene, CDR1 is SGHRS and CDR2 is YFSETQ. Trimming left V 0 bases short and J 3 bases short, with 7 bases between. The CDR3 loop is CASSLATSYEQYF. For the CDR3, the DNA is TGCGCCAGCAGCTTGGCCACTAGCTACGAGCAGTACTTC.

This clone was detected once. The chain couples TRBV6-6 to TRBJ1-2; TRBD1 matches at 8 bases. Germline CDR1 MNHNY, CDR2 SVGAGI (reference sequence). This CDR3 comprises 15 residues. The V gene end was trimmed by 4 bases and the J gene end by 3 bases; junction bases not matched to a gene: 7. Written as DNA, the CDR3 is TGTGCCAGCAGTTTCTACGGACAGGGTCACTATGGCTACACCTTC. Translated: CASSFYGQGHYGYTF.

A remark on this clone: The germline gene is not matched at one end of the junction; a read error may be the cause. The gene calls are TRBV23-1 and TRBJ2-1, with 10 bases that match TRBD2. TRBV23-1 is identified as an open reading frame with a role that is uncertain. This CDR3 region has 14 residues. CDR3 sequence: CAGRASGSGGEQFF. The CDR3 DNA reads as TGCGCCGGCAGGGCTAGCGGGAGTGGGGGTGAGCAGTTCTTC.

The rearrangement links TRBV6-5 to TRBJ2-5; D possibly matches TRBD1 or TRBD2 (6 bases each). The germline V and J ends were trimmed by 8 bases and 2 bases, with 18 bases remaining between them. The CDR3 loop spans 15 amino acids. From germline, CDR1 is MNHEY and CDR2 SVGAGI. In nucleotides, the CDR3 is TGTGCCAGCGGGGCGGGAAACAGGGTTCAAGAGACCCAGTACTTC. The encoded protein is CASGAGNRVQETQYF.

J is TRBJ1-5 and V is TRBV25-1; D is perhaps TRBD1 (5 bases). CDR3 size: 15 residues. Germline CDR1 is MGHDK and CDR2 is SYGVNS. The V and J ends lost 2 bases and 0 bases respectively, with 8 bases between them. CDR3 in DNA: TGTGCCAGCAGTGAAGGGACTCTTAGCAATCAGCCCCAGCATTTT. This gives the protein CASSEGTLSNQPQHF.

This sequence joins TRBV6-6 and TRBJ2-7, with unresolved D. This CDR3 contains 13 residues. Germline V gene data show CDR1 as MNHNY and CDR2 as SVGAGI (reference sequence). V lost 0 bases to trimming and J lost 4 bases, with 7 bases between them. As DNA, the CDR3 is TGTGCCAGCAGTTACTCCTTGAAGTACGAGCAGTACTTC. This gives the protein CASSYSLKYEQYF.

This chain links TRBV29-1 with TRBJ2-5; no clear D. The CDR3 runs 10 residues. Germline V CDR1 and CDR2: SQVTM, ANQGSEA. The V end was cut by 4 bases, the J end by 5 bases, with 5 bases between. Here the CDR3 DNA reads TGCAGCGTTGCCTTGGAGACCCAGTACTTC. Its translation: CSVALETQYF.

V gene TRBV6-6 combines with J gene TRBJ1-2; D gene ambiguous. The V and J ends lost 2 bases and 8 bases respectively, with 15 bases between them. CDR1 MNHNY and CDR2 SVGAGI come from the germline V gene (reference sequence). The CDR3 loop spans 14 amino acids. The CDR3 sequence: CASSYPLVGGGYTF. In nucleotides, the CDR3 is TGTGCCAGCAGTTACCCCTTAGTGGGCGGGGGCTACACCTTC.

The V call is TRBV11-2, the J call TRBJ2-5; TRBD2 might be the D (5 bases). Trimming cost V 6 bases and J 1 base, with 9 bases left between them. Germline CDR1 is SGHAT and CDR2 is FQNNGV. CDR3 length: 13 residues. Here the CDR3 DNA reads TGTGCCAGCAGTAGAGGGCTCCAAGAGACCCAGTACTTC. It specifies CASSRGLQETQYF.

This chain links TRBV10-3 with TRBJ2-3, with 12 bases aligning to TRBD2. Losses at the gene ends were 5 bases for V and 6 bases for J; bases not matched to a gene: 3. The CDR3 loop spans 14 amino acids. Per germline, CDR1 ENHRY and CDR2 SYGVKD. The CDR3 DNA reads TGTGCCATCAGTTCCGGGACTAGCGGGGATACGCAGTATTTT. It translates to CAISSGTSGDTQYF.

This chain joins TRBV29-1 and TRBJ2-7; 7 bases align to TRBD2. There are 12 residues in the CDR3. V was clipped by 6 bases and J by 4 bases; unmatched bases: 6. Germline values: CDR1 SQVTM, CDR2 ANQGSEA. CDR3 region: CSVTWGGYEQYF. CDR3 in DNA: TGCAGCGTCACGTGGGGAGGGTACGAGCAGTACTTC.

The V call is TRBV7-2, the J call TRBJ1-2; D uncertain. V was pared by 5 bases and J by 5 bases, with 9 bases between. Germline V gives CDR1 SGHTA, CDR2 FQGNSA. This CDR3 region has 12 residues. This CDR3 is CASSQRRYGYTF. In DNA form, the CDR3 reads TGTGCCAGCAGCCAAAGAAGGTATGGCTACACCTTC.

This chain joins TRBV4-2 and TRBJ1-5; TRBD1 might be the D (5 bases). The germline gives CDR1 LGHNA, CDR2 YNFKEQ. This CDR3 has 15 amino acids. Trimming stripped 4 bases from V and 2 bases from J, with 12 bases between. This CDR3 reads CASSPNWGGNQPQHF. The CDR3 nucleotides read TGTGCCAGCAGCCCAAACTGGGGGGGCAATCAGCCCCAGCATTTT.

CDR3 in amino acids: CSSGTSGGVFNEQFF. The CDR3, as DNA: TGCAGCTCTGGGACTAGCGGGGGGGTTTTCAATGAGCAGTTCTTC. The rearrangement links TRBV29-1 to TRBJ2-1, with 16 bases aligning to TRBD2. The CDR3 spans 15 residues. V was clipped by 8 bases and J by 6 bases; unmatched bases: 7. Looked up from germline, CDR1 is SQVTM and CDR2 is ANQGSEA.

This sequence joins TRBV5-1 and TRBJ1-4; TRBD1 aligns across 7 bases. The germline V gene encodes CDR1 SGHRS and CDR2 YFSETQ. After removal of 0 bases from V and 3 bases from J, the junction contained 8 bases not matched to a gene. CDR3 length: 17 residues. In nucleotides, the CDR3 is TGCGCCAGCAGCTTGGGGCAACAGGGGTCGGCTAATGAAAAACTGTTTTTT. It specifies CASSLGQQGSANEKLFF.

This clone has a single count. The chain combines TRBV10-2 with TRBJ2-3, with 8 bases that match TRBD2. Per the germline V gene, CDR1 is WSHSY and CDR2 is SAAADI. The J segment lost 4 bases and the V segment lost 10 bases, leaving 7 bases of the junction unmatched. There are 13 residues in the CDR3. DNA for the CDR3: TGCGCCACCGGGACTAGAGGAGCAGATACGCAGTATTTT. Its protein is CATGTRGADTQYF.

The V gene is TRBV7-9, the J gene TRBJ2-1; 8 bases are shared with TRBD2. CDR3 size: 15 residues. Germline assignment: CDR1 SEHNR and CDR2 FQNEAQ (reference sequence). J lost 2 bases, V lost 5 bases, and 5 bases had no gene match. Written as DNA, the CDR3 is TGTGCCAGCAGCCCGCCGGGACTAGCCTACAATGAGCAGTTCTTC. Translation gives CASSPPGLAYNEQFF.

The V gene is TRBV18, the J gene TRBJ2-1; D may be TRBD1 (5 bases). Germline CDR1 and CDR2: KGHSH and LQKENI. The CDR3 loop spans 14 amino acids. V was pared by 6 bases and J by 2 bases, with 11 bases between. As DNA, the CDR3 is TGTGCCAGCTCTCAGCAGGGTCCCTACAATGAGCAGTTCTTC. Protein sequence: CASSQQGPYNEQFF.

The chain uses TRBV5-1 and TRBJ2-3; a possible D gene is TRBD2 (7 bases). The CDR3 length is 15 residues. The germline CDR1 and CDR2 sequences are SGHRS and YFSETQ. V was pared by 0 bases and J by 5 bases, with 13 bases between. The CDR3 is CASSLDGGQVDTQYF. In DNA, the CDR3 is TGCGCCAGCAGCTTGGACGGGGGGCAGGTAGATACGCAGTATTTT.

The chain uses TRBV9 and TRBJ1-1; TRBD1 is a possible D gene (5 bases). This CDR3 has 14 amino acids. CDR1 and CDR2 (germline): SGDLS, YYNGEE. Trimming took off 3 bases at V and 4 bases at J, with 13 bases between the two ends. CDR3 sequence (DNA): TGTGCCAGCAGCGATACAGGAGGCGGCACTGAAGCTTTCTTT. Translating it yields CASSDTGGGTEAFF.

This sequence joins TRBV18 and TRBJ1-5; D uncertain. There are 13 residues in the CDR3. V was pared by 1 base and J by 2 bases, with 3 bases between. Germline CDR1 KGHSH, CDR2 LQKENI. CDR3: CASSPQGNQPQHF. The CDR3 nucleotides read TGTGCCAGCTCACCACAGGGCAATCAGCCCCAGCATTTT. The full variable domain, in which reference TRBV18 and TRBJ1-5 provide the parts outside the CDR3, is NAGVMQNPRHLVRRRGQEARLRCSPMKGHSHVYWYRQLPEEGLKFMVYLQKENIIDESGMPKERFSAEFPKEGPSILRIQQVVRGDSAAYFCASSPQGNQPQHFGDGTRLSIL.

The J gene is TRBJ2-7, the V gene TRBV4-3; maybe TRBD2 (6 bases). The CDR3 extends over 15 amino acids. Trimming removed 0 bases at V and 2 bases at J, with 11 bases between. Germline V gene data show CDR1 as LGHNA and CDR2 as YSLEER. The DNA for the CDR3 is TGCGCCAGCAGCCAAGAGGGGGGATCTACCTACGAGCAGTACTTC. This encodes CASSQEGGSTYEQYF.

This clone was observed once. The J gene is TRBJ2-2, the V gene TRBV5-5, with D maybe TRBD1 (5 bases). Germline V lookup: CDR1 SGHKS, CDR2 YYEKEE (reference sequence). The CDR3 spans 14 residues. V was cut by 1 base and J by 1 base, with 5 bases left in between. CDR3 in DNA: TGTGCCAGCAGCTTGACAGGGAACACCGGGGAGCTGTTTTTT. Protein product: CASSLTGNTGELFF.

Turning to this clone: The junction and the germline gene differ at one end; a read error may be behind it. As DNA, the CDR3 is TGTGCCAGTAGTCCAGTCTCTGGAAACATCATATATTTT. It codes for CASSPVSGNIIYF. J is TRBJ1-3 and V is TRBV19; D gene ambiguous. The CDR3 loop spans 13 amino acids. Germline V gene sequence: CDR1 LNHDA, CDR2 SQIVND (reference sequence). Complete variable domain (other parts from reference TRBV19 and TRBJ1-3): DGGITQSPKYLFRKEGQNVTLSCEQNLNHDAMYWYRQDPGQGLRLIYYSQIVNDFQKGDIAEGYSVSREKKESFPLTVTSAQKNPTAFYLCASSPVSGNIIYFGEGSWLTVV.

This sequence joins TRBV7-2 and TRBJ1-2, with D hard to call. The germline gives CDR1 SGHTA, CDR2 FQGNSA. CDR3 length equals 13 residues. Trimming removed 2 bases at V and 0 bases at J, with 4 bases between. The CDR3 sequence is CASSLLANYGYTF. The CDR3 DNA follows: TGTGCCAGCAGCTTATTGGCTAACTATGGCTACACCTTC.